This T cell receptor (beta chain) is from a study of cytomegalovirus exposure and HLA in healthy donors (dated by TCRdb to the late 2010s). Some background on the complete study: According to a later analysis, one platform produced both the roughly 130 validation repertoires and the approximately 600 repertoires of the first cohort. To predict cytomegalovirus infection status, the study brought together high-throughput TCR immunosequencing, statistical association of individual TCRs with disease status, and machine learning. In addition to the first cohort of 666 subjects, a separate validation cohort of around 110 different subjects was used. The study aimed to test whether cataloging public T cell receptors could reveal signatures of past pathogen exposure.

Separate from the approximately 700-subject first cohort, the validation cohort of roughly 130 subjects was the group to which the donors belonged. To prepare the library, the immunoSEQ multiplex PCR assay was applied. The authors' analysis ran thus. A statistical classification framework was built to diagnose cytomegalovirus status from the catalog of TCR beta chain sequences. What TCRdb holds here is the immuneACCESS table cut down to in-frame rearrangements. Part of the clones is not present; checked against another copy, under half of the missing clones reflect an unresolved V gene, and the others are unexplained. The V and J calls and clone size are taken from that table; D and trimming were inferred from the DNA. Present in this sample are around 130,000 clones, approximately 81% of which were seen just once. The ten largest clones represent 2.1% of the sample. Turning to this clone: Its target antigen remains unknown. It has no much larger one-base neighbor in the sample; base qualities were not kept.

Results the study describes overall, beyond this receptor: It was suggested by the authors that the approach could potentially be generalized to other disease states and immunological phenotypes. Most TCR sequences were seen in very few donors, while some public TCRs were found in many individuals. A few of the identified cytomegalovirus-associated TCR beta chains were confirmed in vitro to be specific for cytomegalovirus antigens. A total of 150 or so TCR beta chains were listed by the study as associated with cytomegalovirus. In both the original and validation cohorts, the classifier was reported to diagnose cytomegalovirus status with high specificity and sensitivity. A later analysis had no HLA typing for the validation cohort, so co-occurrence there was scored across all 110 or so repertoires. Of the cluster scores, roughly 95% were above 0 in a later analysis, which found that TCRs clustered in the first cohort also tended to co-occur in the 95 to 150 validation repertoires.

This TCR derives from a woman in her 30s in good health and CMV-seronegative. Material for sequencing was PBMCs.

The CDR3 protein is CASSALAGVNNEQFF. Read as DNA, the sequence is TGTGCCAGCAGCGCTTTAGCGGGGGTAAACAATGAGCAGTTCTTC. Recombination linked TRBV5-4 to TRBJ2-1, with TRBD2 matching 9 junction bases. Here V drops 4 bases and J drops 5 bases, and the junction holds 7 bases not matched to any gene. According to the germline V gene (reference sequence), CDR1 reads SGHNT and CDR2 reads YYREEE. The CDR3 numbers 15 residues from cysteine through phenylalanine. Here the CDR3 DNA is all that survives: 45 bases in frame from base 1.